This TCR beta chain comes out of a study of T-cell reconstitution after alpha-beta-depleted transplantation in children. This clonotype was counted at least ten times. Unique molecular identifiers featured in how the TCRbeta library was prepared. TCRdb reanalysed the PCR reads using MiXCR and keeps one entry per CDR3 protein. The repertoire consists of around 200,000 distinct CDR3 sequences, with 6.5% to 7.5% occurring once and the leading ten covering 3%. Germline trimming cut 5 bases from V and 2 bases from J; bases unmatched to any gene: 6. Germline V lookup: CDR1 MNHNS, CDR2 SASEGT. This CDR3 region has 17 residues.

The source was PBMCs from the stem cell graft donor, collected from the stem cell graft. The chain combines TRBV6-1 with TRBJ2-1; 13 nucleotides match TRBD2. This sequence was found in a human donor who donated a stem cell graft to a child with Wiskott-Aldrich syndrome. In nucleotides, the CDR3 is TGTGCCAGCAGTCTCGGACTAGCGGGAGATGCCTACAATGAGCAGTTCTTC. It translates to CASSLGLAGDAYNEQFF.